This TCR beta chain was found in a study of radiation and T cells in renal cell carcinoma. Regarding the study as a whole: Top tumor clonotypes rose in blood 2 weeks post-radiation, then contracted.

TCRdb's table, derived via immunoSEQ multiplex PCR, lists solely in-frame clones and lacks some. The sample includes tens of thousands of clones, under 90% of them seen just once. From germline, CDR1 is SGHRS and CDR2 YFSETQ. V lost 1 base to trimming and J lost 0 bases; unmatched junction nucleotides: 7. The CDR3 contains 18 residues. Time point here: baseline pretreatment blood. Treatment in this sample: 15 Gy SBRT to primary tumor, nephrectomy 4 weeks later. Blood was sampled at baseline, 2 weeks and 4 weeks after SBRT. This renal cell carcinoma was of the clear cell type. Note on this clone: Its matching antigen is unknown.

The sequenced sample was blood, obtained from a patient whose treatment included radiotherapy and nephrectomy. The source of this sequence is a man aged 55 to 70 with renal cell carcinoma. This sequence joins TRBV5-1 and TRBJ2-6; TRBD1 aligns across 7 bases. As DNA, the CDR3 is TGCGCCAGCAGCTTGTCGACAGGGCCTAGCTCTGGGGCCAACGTCCTGACTTTC. Residues: CASSLSTGPSSGANVLTF.